This TCR beta chain was sequenced for a study of CD8+CD57+ T cells in acquired aplastic anemia. The template used for profiling TCR beta VDJ and CDR3 was genomic DNA. TCRdb re-analysed the reads in MiXCR, keeping a single row per CDR3 protein. The sample has 150,000 to 200,000 distinct CDR3 sequences, 60% to 70% seen once; the top ten hold roughly 44%. This clonotype has only a few counts. This receptor was identified in a human donor in good health. The sample taken for sequencing was sorted CD4+, CD8+, or CD8+CD57+ T cells (not recorded which) from PBMCs.

CDR3 in amino acids: CASTPLTESGQYF. The CDR3 DNA is TGTGCCAGCACCCCTCTGACTGAATCAGGGCAGTACTTC. The chain joins TRBV7-8 to TRBJ2-7, with D hard to call. The CDR3 loop spans 13 amino acids. CDR1 and CDR2 (germline): SGHVS, FQNEAQ. V was pared by 7 bases and J by 9 bases, with 19 bases between.